This T cell receptor beta chain was identified during a study of blood T cells in healthy people across ages. V dropped 8 bases and J dropped 2; count of bases not matched to a gene: 0. The CDR3 is 13 residues long. Looked up from germline, CDR1 is SSHAT and CDR2 is FNYEAQ (reference sequence). Then a second PCR, running roughly 7 to 11 cycles, was carried out with a sample-barcoded 5' primer and a J-beta primer mix. TCRdb independently ran MiXCR on the 5' RACE reads; one entry per CDR3 protein. The table shows 1.5 million to 2 million distinct CDR3 sequences, with 28% occurring only once. This rearrangement joins TRBV7-7 to TRBJ2-6; TRBD1 matches 7 bases. This receptor was obtained from a woman younger than 45 in good health. Sequences were obtained from blood. The CDR3 region has the DNA TGTGCCAGCGGGACAGCTGGGGCCAACGTCCTGACTTTC. This translates into CASGTAGANVLTF.